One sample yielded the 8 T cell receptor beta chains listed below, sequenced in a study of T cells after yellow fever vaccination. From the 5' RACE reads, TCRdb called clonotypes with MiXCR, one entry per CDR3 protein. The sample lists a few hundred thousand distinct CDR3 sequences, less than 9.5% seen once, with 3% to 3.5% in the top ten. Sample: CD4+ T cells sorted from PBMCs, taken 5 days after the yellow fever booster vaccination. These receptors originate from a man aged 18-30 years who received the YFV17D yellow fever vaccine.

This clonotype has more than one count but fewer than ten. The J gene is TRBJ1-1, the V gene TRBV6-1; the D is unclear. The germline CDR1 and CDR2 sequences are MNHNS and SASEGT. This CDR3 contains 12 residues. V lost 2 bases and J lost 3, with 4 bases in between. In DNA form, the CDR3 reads TGTGCCAGCAGTGAACGGGACACTGAAGCTTTCTTT. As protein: CASSERDTEAFF.

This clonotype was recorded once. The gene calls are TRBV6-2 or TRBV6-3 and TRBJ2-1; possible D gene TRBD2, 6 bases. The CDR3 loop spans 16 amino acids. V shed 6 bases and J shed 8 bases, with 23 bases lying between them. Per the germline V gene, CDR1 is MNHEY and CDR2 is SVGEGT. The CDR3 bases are TGTGCCAGCAGCCGCCGGAGGCAGGGAGGTGGGGATGAGCAGTTCTTC. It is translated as CASSRRRQGGGDEQFF.

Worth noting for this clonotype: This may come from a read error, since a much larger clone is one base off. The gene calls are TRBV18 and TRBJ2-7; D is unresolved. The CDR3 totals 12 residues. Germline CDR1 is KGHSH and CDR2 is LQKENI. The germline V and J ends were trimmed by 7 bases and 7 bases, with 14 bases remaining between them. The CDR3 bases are TGTGCCAGCTTATCCAGGCTCGGAGAGCAGTACTTC. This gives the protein CASLSRLGEQYF.

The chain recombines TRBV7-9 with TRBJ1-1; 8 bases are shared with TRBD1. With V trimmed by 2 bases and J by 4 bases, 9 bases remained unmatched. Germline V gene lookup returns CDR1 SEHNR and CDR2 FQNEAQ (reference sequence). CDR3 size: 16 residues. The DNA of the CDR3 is TGTGCCAGCAGCTTACGGCAGGGGGCTACGGGCACTGAAGCTTTCTTT. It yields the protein CASSLRQGATGTEAFF.

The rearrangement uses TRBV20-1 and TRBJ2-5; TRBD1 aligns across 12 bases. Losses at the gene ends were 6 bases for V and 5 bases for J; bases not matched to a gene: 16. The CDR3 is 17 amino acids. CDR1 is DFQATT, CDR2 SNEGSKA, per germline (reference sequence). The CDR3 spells CSANVRGQGAGKETQYF. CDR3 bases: TGCAGTGCCAACGTCCGGGGACAGGGGGCTGGGAAGGAGACCCAGTACTTC.

Written as DNA, the CDR3 is TGTGCCAGCACCCAGCAACCTAGCGCGGCAGATACGCAGTATTTT. Its protein is CASTQQPSAADTQYF. V usage is TRBV4-2 and J usage is TRBJ2-3, with a tentative D call TRBD2 (6 bases). The CDR3 consists of 15 residues. Germline CDR1 reads LGHNA; CDR2 reads YNFKEQ. V shed 7 bases and J shed 4 bases, with 18 bases lying between them.

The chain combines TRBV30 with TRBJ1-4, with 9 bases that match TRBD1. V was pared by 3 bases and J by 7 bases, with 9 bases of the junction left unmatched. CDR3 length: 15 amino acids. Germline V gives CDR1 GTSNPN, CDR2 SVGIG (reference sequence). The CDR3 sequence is CAWRVRTGAGEKLFF. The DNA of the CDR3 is TGTGCCTGGAGGGTGAGGACAGGGGCCGGTGAAAAACTGTTTTTT.

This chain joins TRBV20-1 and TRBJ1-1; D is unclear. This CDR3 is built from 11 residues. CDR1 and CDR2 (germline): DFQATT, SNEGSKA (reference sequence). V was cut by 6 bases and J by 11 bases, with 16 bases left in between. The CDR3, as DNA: TGCAGTGCCCTTACACCGCGTGGGGCTTTCTTT. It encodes CSALTPRGAFF.